This TCR beta chain originates from a study of shared clonotypes between healthy human individuals (dated by TCRdb to the early 2020s). As for the study more broadly: The cohort included a few men and a couple of women between 18 and 49 years of age. For each donor, three plates each were used for CD4 naive and CD4 memory, two plates were used for CD8 naive, and one plate was used for CD8 memory. To estimate repertoire size and how much clonotype sharing occurs between individuals, the study deeply sequenced the blood TCR repertoires of about 5 healthy adults. To increase sequencing depth and limit assay-specific biases, different laboratories used diverse techniques to prepare libraries and sequence TCR repertoires. Leukapheresis yielded between about 0.94 and 8.9 billion PBMCs per donor. General study outcomes and caveats: Pairwise subsampling indicated that sequencing depth was expected to affect the degree of clonotype sharing among donors. Across a few donors, around 5% of naive CD4, more than 3% of naive CD8, around 2.5% of memory CD4, and 0.4% of memory CD8 clonotypes were shared. Because the study included a small number of donors, the genetic and exposure-history diversity represented was limited. Rarefaction of sorted-subset datasets indicated incomplete sequencing despite the large sequencing depth. Sampling was restricted to blood, and TCR repertoires in tissues likely differ from the TCR repertoires found in blood. Larger estimated clonotype richness was generally found for naive subsets than for memory subsets. Compared with non-shared clonotypes, clonotypes shared by all four sorted-subset donors had higher generation probabilities.

With regard to this clone: Its cognate antigen has yet to be identified. No base quality values were provided; no much bigger clone lies one nucleotide off.

The donors were healthy, HIV-negative adults with no recently reported acute infections or vaccinations. Every donor was a Caucasian adult living in Nashville, Tennessee, USA. CD4+ T cells were enriched through magnetic negative selection, after which naive cells were positively selected on CD45RA and the remaining negative fraction served as the memory subset. Blood was collected by leukapheresis, and PBMCs were isolated by Ficoll-Histopaque density gradient centrifugation and then cryopreserved in liquid nitrogen vapor phase. Analytical flow cytometry was used to check the purity and quantity of each magnetically sorted T cell population. Genomic DNA was isolated from every sorted fraction and measured by UV absorbance on a Nanodrop 2000c. Using the deep immunoSEQ assay, multiplex PCR amplified TCR CDR3 regions from genomic DNA. Extracted genomic DNA from each cell subset was spread evenly across all wells of several immunoSEQ 96-well plates, with each plate serving as a replicate. For sorted subsets, around 200 ng genomic DNA, equal to some 28,000 T cell genomes, was loaded into each replicate PCR. Purified libraries were quantified with a Qubit 3.0 fluorometer, sized on a Bioanalyzer 2100, and re-quantified with the KAPA Library Quantification kit. Each immunoSEQ 96-well plate was sequenced on its own single-read 150-cycle Illumina NextSeq 550 flow cell. Processing in the source paper ran as follows. Because only junctional sequences without quality scores were contained in the immunoSEQ output, filtering matching that applied to full-length reads could not be performed. Sequences were annotated with PyIR, a Python wrapper for IgBLAST v1.9, using IMGT germline references to assign V/J genes and CDR3. Reads with weak V/J assignments (E-value above 1e-6), missing CDR3, stop codons, out-of-frame junctions, or ambiguous translated residues were removed. A V3J clonotype was defined by an identical inferred V gene, J gene, and CDR3 amino acid sequence. To compute the percentage overlap between repertoires, the number of shared unique clonotypes was divided by the size of the smaller repertoire. Three approaches were used to assess repertoire richness: RTK rarefaction, the Chao1 estimator, and Recon v2.1 estimates of unobserved clonotypes. For all TCRbeta clonotypes obtained by the gDNA method from several donors, generation probabilities were computed with OLGA. The source is immuneACCESS, and TCRdb retained only in-frame sequences with V and J called. Part of the clones is not carried over; for the studies checked, unresolved V genes explain less than half of this, and the remainder is unexplained. That table furnishes V, J and clone size, whereas the DNA furnished D and trimming. This sample holds some 2.4 million clones; 90% to 95% were observed only once. The biggest ten clones account for 0.36% of the sample.

From the germline V gene (reference sequence), CDR1 is PRHDT and CDR2 is FYEKMQ. Measured from the cysteine to the phenylalanine, the CDR3 is 17 residues long. Just the 51-base CDR3 DNA is kept, in frame starting at base 1. Trimming costs V 4 bases and J 9 bases, and their ends lie 25 bases apart. Sequences were obtained from naive CD4+ T cells from PBMCs. Explained via the paper, the cell subset or site label denotes: CD45RA+ positively selected. The sequence was obtained from a man between 18 and 35 years old in good health. Some clones in this sample may be carry-over from other donors' samples. The rearrangement combines TRBV13 with TRBJ2-1; a tentative D match to TRBD1 spans 6 bases. This receptor has the CDR3 CASSSWGLAVEGPEQFF. The base sequence is TGTGCCAGCAGCTCTTGGGGGCTAGCCGTCGAGGGTCCTGAGCAGTTCTTC.